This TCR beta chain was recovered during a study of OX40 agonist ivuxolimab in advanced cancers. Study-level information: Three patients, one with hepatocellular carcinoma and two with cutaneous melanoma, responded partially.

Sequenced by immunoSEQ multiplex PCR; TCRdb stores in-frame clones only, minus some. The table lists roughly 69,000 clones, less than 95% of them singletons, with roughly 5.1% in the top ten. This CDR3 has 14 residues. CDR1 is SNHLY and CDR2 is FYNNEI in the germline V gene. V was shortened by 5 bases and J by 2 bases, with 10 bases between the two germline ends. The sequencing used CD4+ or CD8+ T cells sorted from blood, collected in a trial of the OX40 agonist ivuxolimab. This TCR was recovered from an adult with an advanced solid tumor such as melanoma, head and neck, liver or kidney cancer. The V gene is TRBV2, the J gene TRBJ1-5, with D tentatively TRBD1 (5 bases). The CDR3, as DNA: TGTGCCAGCAGTATGACAGCCGGCAATCAGCCCCAGCATTTT. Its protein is CASSMTAGNQPQHF.